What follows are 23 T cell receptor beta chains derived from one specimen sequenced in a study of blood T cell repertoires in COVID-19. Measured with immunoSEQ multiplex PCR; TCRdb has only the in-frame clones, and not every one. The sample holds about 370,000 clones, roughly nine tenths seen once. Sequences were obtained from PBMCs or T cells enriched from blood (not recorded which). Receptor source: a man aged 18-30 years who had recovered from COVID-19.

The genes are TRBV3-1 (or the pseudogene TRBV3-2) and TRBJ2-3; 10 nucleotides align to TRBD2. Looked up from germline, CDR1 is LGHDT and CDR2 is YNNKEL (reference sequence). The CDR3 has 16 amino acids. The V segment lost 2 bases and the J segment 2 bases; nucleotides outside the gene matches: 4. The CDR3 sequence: CASSQLAGAITDTQYF. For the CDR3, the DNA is TGTGCCAGCAGCCAACTAGCGGGGGCGATCACAGATACGCAGTATTTT.

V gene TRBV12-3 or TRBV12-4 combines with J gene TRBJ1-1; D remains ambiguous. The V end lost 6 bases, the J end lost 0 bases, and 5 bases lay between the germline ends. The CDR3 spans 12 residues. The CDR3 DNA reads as TGTGCCAGCAGACTTTTGAACACTGAAGCTTTCTTT. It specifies CASRLLNTEAFF.

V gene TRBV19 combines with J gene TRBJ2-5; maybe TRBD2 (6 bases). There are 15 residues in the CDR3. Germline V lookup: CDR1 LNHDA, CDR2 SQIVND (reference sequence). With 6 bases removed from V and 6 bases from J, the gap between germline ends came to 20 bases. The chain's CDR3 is CASSPRWREFQTQYF. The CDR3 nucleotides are TGTGCCAGTAGCCCTCGATGGAGGGAGTTCCAGACCCAGTACTTC.

CDR3 DNA: TGTGCCAGCAGCGTGACTAGTGGCTACTTC. This encodes CASSVTSGYF. J is TRBJ2-5 and V is TRBV5-6; D perhaps matches TRBD2 (6 bases). Germline CDR1 is SGHDT and CDR2 is YYEEEE. Trimming stripped 4 bases from V and 14 bases from J, with 12 bases between. The CDR3 extends over 10 amino acids. Full variable domain (rest looked up from reference TRBV5-6 and TRBJ2-5): DAGVTQSPTHLIKTRGQQVTLRCSPKSGHDTVSWYQQALGQGPQFIFQYYEEEERQRGNFPDRFSGHQFPNYSSELNVNALLLGDSALYLCASSVTSGYFGPGTRLLVL.

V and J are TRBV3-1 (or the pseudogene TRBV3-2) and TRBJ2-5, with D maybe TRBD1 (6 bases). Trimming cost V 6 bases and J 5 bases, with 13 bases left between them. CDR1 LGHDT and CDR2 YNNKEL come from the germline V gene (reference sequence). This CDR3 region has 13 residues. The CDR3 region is CASSLGAGETQYF. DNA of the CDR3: TGTGCCAGCAGTCTGGGGGCAGGGGAGACCCAGTACTTC.

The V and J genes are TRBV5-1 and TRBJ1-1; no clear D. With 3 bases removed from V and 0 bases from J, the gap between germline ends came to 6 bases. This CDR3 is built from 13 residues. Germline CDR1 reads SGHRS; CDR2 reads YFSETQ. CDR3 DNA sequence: TGCGCCAGCAGCTCCCGGTTGAACACTGAAGCTTTCTTT. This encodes CASSSRLNTEAFF.

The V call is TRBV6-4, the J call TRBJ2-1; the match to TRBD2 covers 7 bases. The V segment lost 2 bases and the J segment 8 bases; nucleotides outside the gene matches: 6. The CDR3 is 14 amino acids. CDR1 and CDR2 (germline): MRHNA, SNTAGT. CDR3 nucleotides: TGTGCCAGCAGTGACACGGGGGGACCAGATGAGCAGTTCTTC. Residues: CASSDTGGPDEQFF.

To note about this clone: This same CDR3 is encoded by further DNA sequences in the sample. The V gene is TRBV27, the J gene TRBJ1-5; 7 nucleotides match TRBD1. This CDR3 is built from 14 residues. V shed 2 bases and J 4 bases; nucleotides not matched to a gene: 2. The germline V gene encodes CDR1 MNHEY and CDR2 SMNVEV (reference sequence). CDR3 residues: CASSLGTANQPQHF. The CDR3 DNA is TGTGCCAGCAGTTTAGGGACAGCTAATCAGCCCCAGCATTTT.

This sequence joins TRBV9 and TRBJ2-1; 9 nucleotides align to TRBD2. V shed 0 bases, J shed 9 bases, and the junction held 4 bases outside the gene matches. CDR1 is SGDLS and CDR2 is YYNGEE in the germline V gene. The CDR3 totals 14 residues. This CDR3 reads CASSVGLAGIEQFF. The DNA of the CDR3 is TGTGCCAGCAGCGTAGGCCTAGCGGGAATTGAGCAGTTCTTC.

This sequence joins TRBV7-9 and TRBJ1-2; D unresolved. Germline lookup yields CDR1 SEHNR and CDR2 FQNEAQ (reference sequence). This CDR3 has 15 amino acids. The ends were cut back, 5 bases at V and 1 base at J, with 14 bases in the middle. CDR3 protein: CASSIDGLDNYGYTF. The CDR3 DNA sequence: TGTGCCAGCAGCATCGACGGCCTAGATAACTATGGCTACACCTTC.

CDR3 nucleotide sequence: TGTGCCAGCAGCCAAGAGAACGGGGGGGCCAATGAGCAGTTCTTC. It codes for CASSQENGGANEQFF. The rearrangement links TRBV3-1 (or the pseudogene TRBV3-2) to TRBJ2-1; 8 bases align to TRBD2. The CDR3 has 15 amino acids. V trimming: 0 bases; J trimming: 6 bases; junction bases outside the gene matches: 4. Germline-derived CDR1 and CDR2 are LGHDT and YNNKEL (reference sequence).

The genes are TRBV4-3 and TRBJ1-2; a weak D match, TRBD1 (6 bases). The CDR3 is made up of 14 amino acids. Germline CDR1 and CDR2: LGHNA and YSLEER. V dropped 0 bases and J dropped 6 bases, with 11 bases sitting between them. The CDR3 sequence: CASSQEGRDNGYTF. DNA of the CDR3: TGCGCCAGCAGCCAAGAGGGCAGGGACAATGGCTACACCTTC.

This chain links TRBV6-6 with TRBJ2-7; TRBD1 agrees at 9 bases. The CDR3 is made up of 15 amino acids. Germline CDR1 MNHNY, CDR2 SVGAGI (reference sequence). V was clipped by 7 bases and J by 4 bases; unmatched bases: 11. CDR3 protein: CASTKAGTGWYEQYF. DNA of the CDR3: TGTGCCAGCACGAAAGCCGGGACAGGGTGGTACGAGCAGTACTTC.

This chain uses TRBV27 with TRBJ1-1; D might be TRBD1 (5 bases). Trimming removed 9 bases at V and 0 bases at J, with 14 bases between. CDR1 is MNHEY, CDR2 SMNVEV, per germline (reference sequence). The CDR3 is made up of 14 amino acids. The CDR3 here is CASRADNLNTEAFF. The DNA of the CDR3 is TGTGCCAGTAGGGCGGACAACTTGAACACTGAAGCTTTCTTT.

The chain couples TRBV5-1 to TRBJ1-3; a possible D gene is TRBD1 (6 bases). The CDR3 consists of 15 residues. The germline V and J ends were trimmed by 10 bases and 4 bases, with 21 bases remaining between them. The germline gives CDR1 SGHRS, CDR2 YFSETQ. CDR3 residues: CAGLRGSFFGNTIYF. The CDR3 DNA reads TGCGCCGGCCTCAGGGGAAGTTTTTTCGGAAACACCATATATTTT.

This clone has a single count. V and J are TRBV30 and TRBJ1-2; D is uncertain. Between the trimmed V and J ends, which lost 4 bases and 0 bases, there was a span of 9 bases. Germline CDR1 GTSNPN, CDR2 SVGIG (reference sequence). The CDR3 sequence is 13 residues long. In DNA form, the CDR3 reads TGTGCCTGGATGGACTTTTCTAACTATGGCTACACCTTC. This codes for CAWMDFSNYGYTF.

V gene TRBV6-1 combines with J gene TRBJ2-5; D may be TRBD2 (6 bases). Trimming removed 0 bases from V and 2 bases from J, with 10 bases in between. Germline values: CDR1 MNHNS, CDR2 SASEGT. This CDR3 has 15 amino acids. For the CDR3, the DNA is TGTGCCAGCAGTGAAGCAGTAGCGGCACAAGAGACCCAGTACTTC. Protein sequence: CASSEAVAAQETQYF.

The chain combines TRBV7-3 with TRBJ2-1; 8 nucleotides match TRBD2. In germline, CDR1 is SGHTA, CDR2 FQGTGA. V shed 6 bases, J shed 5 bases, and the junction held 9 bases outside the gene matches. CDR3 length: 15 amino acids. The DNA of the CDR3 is TGTGCCAGCAGTTTGCATACTAGCGGTAACAATGAGCAGTTCTTC. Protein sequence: CASSLHTSGNNEQFF.

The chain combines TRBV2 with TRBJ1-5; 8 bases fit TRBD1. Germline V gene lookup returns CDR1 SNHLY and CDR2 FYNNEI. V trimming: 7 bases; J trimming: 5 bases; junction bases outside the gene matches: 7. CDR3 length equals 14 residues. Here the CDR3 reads CASKGGTGYQPQHF. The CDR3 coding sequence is TGTGCCAGCAAGGGGGGGACAGGCTATCAGCCCCAGCATTTT.

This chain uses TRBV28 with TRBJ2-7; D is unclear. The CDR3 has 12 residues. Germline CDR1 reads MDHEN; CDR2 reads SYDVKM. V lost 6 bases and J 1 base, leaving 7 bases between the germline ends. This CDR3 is CASRVSSYEQYF. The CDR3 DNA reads TGTGCCAGCAGAGTCAGTTCCTACGAGCAGTACTTC. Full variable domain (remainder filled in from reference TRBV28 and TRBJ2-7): DVKVTQSSRYLVKRTGEKVFLECVQDMDHENMFWYRQDPGLGLRLIYFSYDVKMKEKGDIPEGYSVSREKKERFSLILESASTNQTSMYLCASRVSSYEQYFGPGTRLTVT.

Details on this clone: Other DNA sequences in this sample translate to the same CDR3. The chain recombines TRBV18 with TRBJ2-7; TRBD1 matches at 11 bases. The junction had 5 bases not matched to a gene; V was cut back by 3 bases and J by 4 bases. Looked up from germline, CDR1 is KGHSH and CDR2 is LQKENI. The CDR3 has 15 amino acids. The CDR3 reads CASSPGQGVVYEQYF. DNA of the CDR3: TGTGCCAGCTCACCGGGACAGGGGGTTGTTTACGAGCAGTACTTC.

The CDR3 is CASSSGTPRPYEQYF. CDR3 in DNA: TGTGCCAGCAGTTCCGGGACTCCAAGACCTTACGAGCAGTACTTC. The chain joins TRBV6-5 to TRBJ2-7; maybe TRBD2 (6 bases). This CDR3 is 15 amino acids long. Trimming removed 4 bases from V and 4 bases from J, with 17 bases in between. The germline CDR1 and CDR2 sequences are MNHEY and SVGAGI.

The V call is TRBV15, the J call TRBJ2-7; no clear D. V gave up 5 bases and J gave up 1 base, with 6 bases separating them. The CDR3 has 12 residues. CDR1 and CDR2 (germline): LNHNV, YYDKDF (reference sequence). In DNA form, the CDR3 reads TGTGCCACCAGCTACCAGTCCTACGAGCAGTACTTC. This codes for CATSYQSYEQYF.